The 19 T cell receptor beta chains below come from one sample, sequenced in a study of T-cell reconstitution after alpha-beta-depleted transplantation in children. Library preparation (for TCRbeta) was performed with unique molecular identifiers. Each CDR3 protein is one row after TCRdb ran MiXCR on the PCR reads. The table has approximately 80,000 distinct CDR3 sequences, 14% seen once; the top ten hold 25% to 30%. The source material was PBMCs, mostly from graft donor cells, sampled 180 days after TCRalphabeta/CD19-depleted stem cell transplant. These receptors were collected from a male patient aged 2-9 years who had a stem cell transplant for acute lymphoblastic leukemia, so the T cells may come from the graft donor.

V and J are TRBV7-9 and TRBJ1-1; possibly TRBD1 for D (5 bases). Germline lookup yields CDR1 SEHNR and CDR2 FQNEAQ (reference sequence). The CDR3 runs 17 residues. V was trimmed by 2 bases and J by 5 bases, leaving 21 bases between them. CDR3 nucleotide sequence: TGTGCCAGCAGCTTAAGTTCGGGGCGAAGGGTCGGGACTGAAGCTTTCTTT. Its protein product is CASSLSSGRRVGTEAFF.

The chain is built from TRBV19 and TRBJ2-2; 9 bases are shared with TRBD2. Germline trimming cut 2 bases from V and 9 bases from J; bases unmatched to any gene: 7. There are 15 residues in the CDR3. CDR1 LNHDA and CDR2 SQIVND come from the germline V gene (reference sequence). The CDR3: CASSIFSGGPRELFF. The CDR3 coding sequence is TGTGCCAGTAGTATATTTAGCGGGGGACCTAGGGAGCTGTTTTTT.

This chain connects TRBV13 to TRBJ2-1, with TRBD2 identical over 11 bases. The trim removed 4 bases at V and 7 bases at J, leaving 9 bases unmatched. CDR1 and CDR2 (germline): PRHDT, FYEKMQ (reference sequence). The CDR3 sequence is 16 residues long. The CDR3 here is CASSSPLAGAWNEQFF. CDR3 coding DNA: TGTGCCAGCAGCTCGCCACTAGCGGGAGCATGGAATGAGCAGTTCTTC.

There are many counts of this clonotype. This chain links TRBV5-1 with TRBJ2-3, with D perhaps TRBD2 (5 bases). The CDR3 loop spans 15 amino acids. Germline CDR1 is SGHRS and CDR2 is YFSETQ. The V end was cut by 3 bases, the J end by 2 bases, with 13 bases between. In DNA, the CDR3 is TGCGCCAGCAGCTCCTCTGGGCGGGCCACAGATACGCAGTATTTT. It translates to CASSSSGRATDTQYF. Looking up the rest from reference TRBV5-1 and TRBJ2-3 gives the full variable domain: KAGVTQTPRYLIKTRGQQVTLSCSPISGHRSVSWYQQTPGQGLQFLFEYFSETQRNKGNFPGRFSGRQFSNSRSEMNVSTLELGDSALYLCASSSSGRATDTQYFGPGTRLTVL.

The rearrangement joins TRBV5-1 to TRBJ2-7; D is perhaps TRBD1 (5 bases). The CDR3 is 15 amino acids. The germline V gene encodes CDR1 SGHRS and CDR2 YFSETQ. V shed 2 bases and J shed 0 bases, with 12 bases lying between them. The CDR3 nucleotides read TGCGCCAGCAGCTTCCAGGGCCCTAGCTCCTACGAGCAGTACTTC. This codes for CASSFQGPSSYEQYF.

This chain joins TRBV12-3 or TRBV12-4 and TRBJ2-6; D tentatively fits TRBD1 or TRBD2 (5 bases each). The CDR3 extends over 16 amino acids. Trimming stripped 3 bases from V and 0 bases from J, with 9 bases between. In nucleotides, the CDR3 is TGTGCCAGCAGTTTGGGGGTTGGCTCTGGGGCCAACGTCCTGACTTTC. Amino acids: CASSLGVGSGANVLTF.

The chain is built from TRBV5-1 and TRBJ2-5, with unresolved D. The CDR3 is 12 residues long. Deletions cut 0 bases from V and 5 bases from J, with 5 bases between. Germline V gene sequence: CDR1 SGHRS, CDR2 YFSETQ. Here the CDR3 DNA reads TGCGCCAGCAGCTTGGGATTCGAGACCCAGTACTTC. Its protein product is CASSLGFETQYF.

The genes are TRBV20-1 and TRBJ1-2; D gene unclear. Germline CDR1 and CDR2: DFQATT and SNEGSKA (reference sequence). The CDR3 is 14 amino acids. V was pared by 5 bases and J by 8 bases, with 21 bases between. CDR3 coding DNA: TGCAGTGCTCTATTAAAGCTCTCCCTGAGGGGCTACACCTTC. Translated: CSALLKLSLRGYTF.

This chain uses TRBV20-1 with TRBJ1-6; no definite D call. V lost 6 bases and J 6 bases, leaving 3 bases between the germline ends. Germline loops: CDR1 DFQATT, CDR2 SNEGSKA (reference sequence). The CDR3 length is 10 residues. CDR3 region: CSALNSPLHF. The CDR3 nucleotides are TGCAGTGCCCTTAATTCACCCCTCCACTTT.

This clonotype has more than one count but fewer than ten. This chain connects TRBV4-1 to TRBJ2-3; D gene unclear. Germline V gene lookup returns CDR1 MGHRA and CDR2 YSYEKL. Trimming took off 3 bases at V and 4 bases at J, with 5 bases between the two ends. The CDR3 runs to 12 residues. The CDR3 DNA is TGCGCCAGCAGCCATCCTGCAGATACGCAGTATTTT. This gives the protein CASSHPADTQYF.

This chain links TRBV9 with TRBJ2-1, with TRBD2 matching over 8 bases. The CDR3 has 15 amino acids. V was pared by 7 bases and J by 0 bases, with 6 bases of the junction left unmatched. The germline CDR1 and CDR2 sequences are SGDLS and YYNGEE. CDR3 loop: CASCGAGGSYNEQFF. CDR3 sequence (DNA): TGTGCCAGCTGCGGTGCGGGGGGCTCCTACAATGAGCAGTTCTTC. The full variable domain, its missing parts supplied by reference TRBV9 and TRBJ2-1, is DSGVTQTPKHLITATGQRVTLRCSPRSGDLSVYWYQQSLDQGLQFLIQYYNGEERAKGNILERFSAQQFPDLHSELNLSSLELGDSALYFCASCGAGGSYNEQFFGPGTRLTVL.

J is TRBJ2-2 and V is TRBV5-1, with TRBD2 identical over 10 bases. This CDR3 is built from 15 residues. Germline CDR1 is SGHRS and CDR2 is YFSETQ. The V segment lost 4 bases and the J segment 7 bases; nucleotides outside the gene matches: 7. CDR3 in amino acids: CASSPAGGQIGELFF. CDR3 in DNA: TGCGCCAGCAGCCCAGCGGGAGGGCAGATCGGGGAGCTGTTTTTT. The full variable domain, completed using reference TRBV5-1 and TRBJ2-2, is KAGVTQTPRYLIKTRGQQVTLSCSPISGHRSVSWYQQTPGQGLQFLFEYFSETQRNKGNFPGRFSGRQFSNSRSEMNVSTLELGDSALYLCASSPAGGQIGELFFGEGSRLTVL.

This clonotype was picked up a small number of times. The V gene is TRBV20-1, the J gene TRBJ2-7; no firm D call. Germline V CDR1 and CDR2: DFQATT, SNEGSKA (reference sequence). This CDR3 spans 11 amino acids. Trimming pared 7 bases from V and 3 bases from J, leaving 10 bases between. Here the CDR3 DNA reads TGCAGTGTGTGGCGGAGCTACGAGCAGTACTTC. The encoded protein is CSVWRSYEQYF.

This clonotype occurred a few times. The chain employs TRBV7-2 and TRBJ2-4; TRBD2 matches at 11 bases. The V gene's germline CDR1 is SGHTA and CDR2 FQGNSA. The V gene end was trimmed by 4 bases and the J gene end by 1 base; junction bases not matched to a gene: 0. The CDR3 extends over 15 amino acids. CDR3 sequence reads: CASSSSGGAKNIQYF. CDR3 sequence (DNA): TGTGCCAGCAGCTCTAGCGGGGGGGCCAAAAACATTCAGTACTTC.

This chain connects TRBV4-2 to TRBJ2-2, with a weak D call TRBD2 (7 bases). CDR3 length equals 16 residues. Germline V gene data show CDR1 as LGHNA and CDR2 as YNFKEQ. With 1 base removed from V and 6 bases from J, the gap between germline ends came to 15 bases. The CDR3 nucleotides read TGTGCCAGCAGCCAAGCTCCTTGGGGGGGCCCCGGGGAGCTGTTTTTT. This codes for CASSQAPWGGPGELFF.

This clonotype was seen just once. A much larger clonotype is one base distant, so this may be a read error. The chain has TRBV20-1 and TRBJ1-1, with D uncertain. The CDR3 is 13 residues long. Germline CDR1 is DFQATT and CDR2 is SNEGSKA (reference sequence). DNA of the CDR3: TGCGGTGCCGAAAATCACTTGAACACTGAAGCTTTCTTT. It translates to CGAENHLNTEAFF.

CDR3 in amino acids: CASSKGPRGTQYF. In DNA form, the CDR3 reads TGTGCCAGCTCCAAGGGACCAAGAGGGACCCAGTACTTC. This chain connects TRBV7-9 to TRBJ2-5; either TRBD1 or TRBD2 may fit D (5 bases each). CDR1 is SEHNR and CDR2 is FQNEAQ in the germline V gene (reference sequence). V lost 8 bases and J lost 7, with 17 bases in between. CDR3 length: 13 amino acids.

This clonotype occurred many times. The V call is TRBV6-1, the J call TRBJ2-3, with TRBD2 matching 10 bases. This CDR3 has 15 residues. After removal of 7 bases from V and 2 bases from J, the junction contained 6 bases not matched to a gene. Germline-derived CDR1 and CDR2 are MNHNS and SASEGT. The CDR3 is CASMGGLAVTDTQYF. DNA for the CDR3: TGTGCCAGCATGGGAGGACTAGCGGTCACAGATACGCAGTATTTT.

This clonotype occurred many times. This chain's CDR3 is CASSPQLDRTEQYF. Here the CDR3 DNA reads TGTGCCAGCAGCCCTCAACTAGACAGGACCGAGCAGTACTTC. The chain is built from TRBV7-9 and TRBJ2-7; perhaps TRBD1 as D (6 bases). The CDR3 is 14 residues long. The germline CDR1 and CDR2 sequences are SEHNR and FQNEAQ (reference sequence). V shed 5 bases and J shed 6 bases, with 17 bases lying between them.